These T cell receptor beta chains were read from a single sample in a study of early T cells in non-severe SARS-CoV-2 infection. TCRdb fed the 5' RACE reads into MiXCR, producing one record per CDR3 protein. The data contain about 63,000 distinct CDR3 sequences, roughly 13% of them singletons. Sequenced material: whole blood. Receptors originate from an adult who was a healthcare worker with PCR-confirmed SARS-CoV-2 infection or an uninfected control (not recorded which). The CDR3 runs from the conserved cysteine through the conserved F or W. A D gene is named only where the DNA matches it firmly. Part of the rows lack a size; the others show once, few, many or a class for expanded clones.

abundance	v_gene	d_gene	j_gene	CDR3aa	CDR3nt
many	TRBV4-2	.	TRBJ2-1	CASSQSARSSYNEQFF	TGTGCCAGCAGCCAAAGCGCCCGTAGCTCCTACAATGAGCAGTTCTTC
many	TRBV7-7	TRBD2	TRBJ2-1	CASSSDSGGAGGNEQFF	TGTGCCAGCAGCTCCGATAGCGGGGGGGCCGGAGGCAATGAGCAGTTCTTC
many	TRBV25-1	TRBD2	TRBJ2-3	CASSALQRGPTDTQYF	TGTGCCAGCAGTGCCCTCCAGCGGGGGCCCACAGATACGCAGTATTTT
many	TRBV12-3/TRBV12-4	TRBD1	TRBJ1-1	CASSLRAGGMDTEAFF	TGTGCCAGCAGTTTGAGGGCAGGGGGCATGGACACTGAAGCTTTCTTT
many	TRBV30	.	TRBJ2-1	CAWSEGGDSYNEQFF	TGTGCCTGGAGTGAGGGGGGGGACTCCTACAATGAGCAGTTCTTC
few	TRBV4-2	.	TRBJ1-6	CASSQDGGDSPLHF	TGTGCCAGCAGCCAAGATGGGGGGGATTCACCCCTCCACTTT
many	TRBV4-1	.	TRBJ2-1	CASSREQGRDEQFF	TGCGCCAGCAGCCGAGAACAGGGTCGGGATGAGCAGTTCTTC
many	TRBV19	.	TRBJ1-4	CASSSRRTEKLFF	TGTGCCAGTAGTTCCCGGCGGACCGAAAAACTGTTTTTT
few	TRBV11-2	.	TRBJ2-7	CASSLEFQEQYF	TGTGCCAGCAGCTTAGAGTTTCAGGAGCAGTACTTC
many	TRBV19	TRBD1	TRBJ2-1	CASTLTGDNEQFF	TGTGCCAGTACCCTGACAGGGGATAATGAGCAGTTCTTC
many	TRBV6-1	TRBD2	TRBJ2-1	CASRTTSGHYNEQFF	TGTGCCAGCAGAACGACTAGCGGACATTACAATGAGCAGTTCTTC
.	TRBV4-1	TRBD1	TRBJ1-4	CASSQEHQGDEKLFF	TGCGCCAGCAGCCAAGAACACCAGGGGGATGAAAAACTGTTTTTT
few	TRBV7-6	.	TRBJ2-7	CASSLGGLQPEQYF	TGTGCCAGCAGCTTAGGGGGACTCCAACCGGAGCAGTACTTC
many	TRBV29-1	.	TRBJ2-2	CSVASVPGASTGELFF	TGCAGCGTTGCGTCGGTCCCGGGGGCGAGCACCGGGGAGCTGTTTTTT
.	TRBV4-3	.	TRBJ1-1	CASSQDLGGMTEAFF	TGCGCCAGCAGCCAAGACCTGGGGGGAATGACTGAAGCTTTCTTT
many	TRBV11-2	.	TRBJ2-3	CASSFGSPDTQYF	TGTGCCAGCAGCTTTGGGTCCCCAGATACGCAGTATTTT
many	TRBV6-2/TRBV6-3	TRBD1	TRBJ2-7	CASSHWTGSIEQYF	TGTGCCAGCAGTCACTGGACAGGGTCGATCGAGCAGTACTTC
few	TRBV6-5	TRBD1	TRBJ2-7	CASSPQGPGGEQYF	TGTGCCAGCAGTCCACAGGGGCCTGGCGGCGAGCAGTACTTC
many	TRBV30	.	TRBJ2-2	CAWSPWDMQTGELFF	TGTGCCTGGAGCCCATGGGACATGCAGACCGGGGAGCTGTTTTTT
many	TRBV28	.	TRBJ2-6	CASSTTESGVLTF	TGTGCCAGCAGTACAACAGAGTCGGGCGTCCTGACTTTC
.	TRBV7-8	.	TRBJ2-3	CASSLPPRRPDTQYF	TGTGCCAGCAGCCTACCTCCTCGGAGGCCAGATACGCAGTATTTT
.	TRBV7-6	.	TRBJ2-5	CASSFPGYQETQYF	TGTGCCAGCAGCTTCCCAGGGTACCAAGAGACCCAGTACTTC
few	TRBV7-2	TRBD2	TRBJ2-3	CASSLASGGSTDTQYF	TGTGCCAGCAGCTTAGCTAGCGGGGGATCCACAGATACGCAGTATTTT
few	TRBV30	TRBD1	TRBJ1-5	CAWSATDRGSVGNQPQHF	TGTGCCTGGAGTGCCACTGACAGGGGGAGTGTGGGCAATCAGCCCCAGCATTTT
many	TRBV20-1	TRBD1	TRBJ2-7	CSARDVEGASYEQYF	TGCAGTGCTAGAGATGTAGAGGGGGCCTCCTACGAGCAGTACTTC
few	TRBV24-1	.	TRBJ1-6	CATSTGIGWNSPLHF	TGTGCCACCTCTACCGGGATCGGGTGGAATTCACCCCTCCACTTT
many	TRBV11-2	TRBD1	TRBJ2-7	CAIPGQGSYEQYF	TGTGCCATCCCGGGACAGGGGTCCTACGAGCAGTACTTC
.	TRBV18	.	TRBJ1-2	CASSPLVSYGYTF	TGTGCCAGCTCACCACTGGTCAGCTATGGCTACACCTTC
many	TRBV28	TRBD1	TRBJ1-1	CASSLWGQGSTEAFF	TGTGCCAGCAGTTTATGGGGACAGGGGTCCACTGAAGCTTTCTTT
few	TRBV12-5	.	TRBJ2-1	CASGTNRDNEQFF	TGTGCTAGTGGTACCAACAGGGACAATGAGCAGTTCTTC
many	TRBV4-1	.	TRBJ1-1	CASSQDFDSPEAFF	TGCGCCAGCAGCCAAGATTTTGACTCCCCTGAAGCTTTCTTT
few	TRBV20-1	TRBD2	TRBJ2-7	CSARDGLAGAYEQYF	TGCAGTGCTAGAGACGGACTAGCGGGGGCCTACGAGCAGTACTTC
.	TRBV6-2/TRBV6-3	.	TRBJ2-7	CASSYSIGRTGYEQYF	TGTGCCAGCAGTTACTCGATCGGACGGACCGGGTATGAGCAGTACTTC
medium-sized	TRBV27	TRBD2	TRBJ2-7	CASSFKAGGYEQYF	TGTGCCAGCAGTTTCAAAGCGGGGGGCTACGAGCAGTACTTC
.	TRBV5-1	.	TRBJ2-4	CASSSQGEAKNIQYF	TGCGCCAGCAGCTCTCAGGGTGAAGCCAAAAACATTCAGTACTTC
.	TRBV5-1	.	TRBJ2-3	CASSLDRATYTQYF	TGCGCCAGCAGCTTGGACAGGGCAACATATACGCAGTATTTT
.	TRBV7-2	.	TRBJ2-5	CASSLGVHQETQYF	TGTGCCAGCAGCTTGGGGGTCCACCAAGAGACCCAGTACTTC
.	TRBV5-1	TRBD1	TRBJ1-2	CASSPYPGGQGAPGYGYTF	TGCGCCAGCAGCCCATATCCCGGGGGACAGGGGGCCCCTGGCTATGGCTACACCTTC
many	TRBV2	.	TRBJ1-1	CASSEEAGAEAFF	TGTGCCAGCAGTGAAGAGGCAGGCGCTGAAGCTTTCTTT
once	TRBV7-2	TRBD1	TRBJ2-7	CASSLGTGPYEQYF	TGTGCCAGCAGCTTAGGGACAGGGCCCTACGAGCAGTACTTC
many	TRBV18	TRBD1	TRBJ1-1	CASSPQGEAEAFF	TGTGCCAGCTCACCGCAGGGGGAAGCTGAAGCTTTCTTT
many	TRBV30	.	TRBJ1-1	CAWSSGGEWAFF	TGTGCCTGGAGTTCCGGGGGCGAATGGGCTTTCTTT
few	TRBV7-8	TRBD2	TRBJ2-1	CASSPWRAGGPLGEQFF	TGTGCCAGCAGCCCCTGGCGAGCGGGGGGGCCGCTCGGTGAGCAGTTCTTC
many	TRBV3-1	.	TRBJ2-1	CASSQGDLYNEQFF	TGTGCCAGCAGCCAAGGGGACTTGTACAATGAGCAGTTCTTC
.	TRBV9	TRBD1	TRBJ1-2	CASSQGGVGYGYTF	TGTGCCAGCAGCCAGGGGGGGGTTGGCTATGGCTACACCTTC
few	TRBV5-1	TRBD2	TRBJ2-1	CASSLEPSGGANEQFF	TGCGCCAGCAGCTTGGAGCCTAGCGGGGGGGCTAATGAGCAGTTCTTC